The 27 T cell receptor beta chains presented below share a single source sample, sequenced in a study of OX40 agonist ivuxolimab in advanced cancers. Data came from immunoSEQ multiplex PCR; TCRdb stores just in-frame clones and leaves some out. Of 25,000 to 35,000 clones listed, 86% are singletons. Source: CD4+ or CD8+ T cells sorted from blood, taken in a trial of the OX40 agonist ivuxolimab. These receptors were collected from an adult with an advanced solid tumor such as melanoma, head and neck, liver or kidney cancer.

The chain is built from TRBV6-4 and TRBJ2-7, with 10 bases fitting TRBD2. V gave up 7 bases and J gave up 0 bases; unmatched junction bases: 15. CDR1 is MRHNA and CDR2 is SNTAGT in the germline V gene. This CDR3 is built from 18 residues. For the CDR3, the DNA is TGTGCCAGCACCCAGGGGGCTAGCGGGAGAAGGGCCTCCTACGAGCAGTACTTC. The encoded protein is CASTQGASGRRASYEQYF.

The chain employs TRBV6-6 and TRBJ2-3; 8 bases align to TRBD2. The CDR3 consists of 14 residues. With V trimmed by 6 bases and J by 4 bases, 6 bases remained unmatched. Germline lookup yields CDR1 MNHNY and CDR2 SVGAGI (reference sequence). This CDR3 reads CASRKRERADTQYF. Written as DNA, the CDR3 is TGTGCCAGCAGAAAGCGGGAGAGAGCAGATACGCAGTATTTT.

This clone has only a few counts. Other DNA sequences in the sample encode the same CDR3. The V gene is TRBV30, the J gene TRBJ1-1; D unresolved. This CDR3 is built from 12 residues. V lost 1 base, J lost 3 bases, and 6 bases lay in between. Germline V gene data show CDR1 as GTSNPN and CDR2 as SVGIG (reference sequence). CDR3 nucleotide sequence: TGTGCCTGGAGTGAAGGTGACACTGAAGCTTTCTTT. This encodes CAWSEGDTEAFF.

The CDR3 loop is CASSSLSNTQYF. The CDR3 DNA reads TGTGCCAGCAGCTCACTTTCCAATACGCAGTATTTT. This chain uses TRBV7-1 with TRBJ2-3; D is unresolved. TRBV7-1 is flagged as an ORF with uncertain function. Trimming removed 2 bases at V and 7 bases at J, with 7 bases between. The CDR3 contains 12 residues.

CDR3 nucleotides: TGTGCCAGCAGCTTGGTGGGCGAATCCTACGAGCAGTACTTC. Translating it yields CASSLVGESYEQYF. The V call is TRBV7-9, the J call TRBJ2-7; D is uncertain. The CDR3 is 14 residues long. CDR1 is SEHNR and CDR2 is FQNEAQ in the germline V gene (reference sequence). V lost 3 bases to trimming and J lost 1 base, with 10 bases between them.

This chain joins TRBV7-8 and TRBJ2-7, with 8 bases that match TRBD1. The V gene end was trimmed by 5 bases and the J gene end by 1 base; junction bases not matched to a gene: 4. Per the germline V gene, CDR1 is SGHVS and CDR2 is FQNEAQ. The length of the CDR3 is 14 residues. The CDR3 coding sequence is TGTGCCAGCAGCCAGACAGGGGCGTCCTACGAGCAGTACTTC. It encodes CASSQTGASYEQYF.

The rearrangement links TRBV7-2 to TRBJ2-5, with D unclear. The CDR3 contains 14 residues. V was trimmed by 6 bases and J by 5 bases, leaving 16 bases between them. Germline values: CDR1 SGHTA, CDR2 FQGNSA. The chain's CDR3 is CASRPELPSETQYF. The DNA for the CDR3 is TGTGCCAGCAGACCTGAACTACCATCGGAGACCCAGTACTTC.

This chain connects TRBV10-2 to TRBJ2-7; 14 bases are a match to TRBD2. The CDR3 is 14 amino acids. J was trimmed by 6 bases and V by 9 bases; bases with no gene match: 7. Per germline, CDR1 WSHSY and CDR2 SAAADI. As DNA, the CDR3 is TGCGCCAGTACTCAAGGGACTAGCGGGAGCGAGCAGTACTTC. This gives the protein CASTQGTSGSEQYF.

This clone was counted a single time. This sequence joins TRBV25-1 and TRBJ2-5; a possible D gene is TRBD1 (6 bases). CDR3 length: 15 amino acids. Looked up from germline, CDR1 is MGHDK and CDR2 is SYGVNS. Trimming removed 2 bases at V and 11 bases at J, with 21 bases between. DNA of the CDR3: TGTGCCAGCAGTGAAAACCCGGGACAATCGTCTGAGCAGTACTTC. Its protein is CASSENPGQSSEQYF. The full variable domain, its missing parts supplied by reference TRBV25-1 and TRBJ2-5, is EADIYQTPRYLVIGTGKKITLECSQTMGHDKMYWYQQDPGMELHLIHYSYGVNSTEKGDLSSESTVSRIRTEHFPLTLESARPSHTSQYLCASSENPGQSSEQYFGPGTRLLVL.

This chain joins TRBV2 and TRBJ2-2; 7 bases agree with TRBD1. V lost 6 bases and J lost 7; bases outside the gene matches: 11. The CDR3 has 15 amino acids. Germline values: CDR1 SNHLY, CDR2 FYNNEI. The CDR3 coding sequence is TGTGCCAGCAGGGCCTTAGAGGGGGCTATCGGGGAGCTGTTTTTT. This translates into CASRALEGAIGELFF.

The rearrangement joins TRBV10-3 to TRBJ2-7; possibly TRBD2 for D (5 bases). Germline loops: CDR1 ENHRY, CDR2 SYGVKD. V gave up 6 bases and J gave up 5 bases, with 14 bases separating them. The CDR3 length is 13 residues. The CDR3: CAIRPEDFDEQYF. DNA of the CDR3: TGTGCCATCAGACCCGAGGACTTTGACGAGCAGTACTTC.

The V and J genes are TRBV6-5 and TRBJ2-7, with D perhaps TRBD1 or TRBD2 (5 bases each). The V gene's germline CDR1 is MNHEY and CDR2 SVGAGI. The CDR3 is 15 amino acids. V lost 3 bases and J lost 4, with 16 bases in between. The CDR3 sequence: CASSYREQEVYEQYF. The CDR3 DNA follows: TGTGCCAGCAGTTATAGGGAACAGGAGGTTTACGAGCAGTACTTC.

The genes are TRBV25-1 and TRBJ1-2, with TRBD1 identical over 11 bases. Germline CDR1 reads MGHDK; CDR2 reads SYGVNS. CDR3 size: 18 residues. The trim removed 6 bases at V and 0 bases at J, leaving 12 bases unmatched. The CDR3 spells CASSGPGQGVSTNYGYTF. The CDR3 DNA follows: TGTGCCAGCAGCGGACCGGGACAGGGGGTTTCGACTAACTATGGCTACACCTTC.

This chain connects TRBV7-6 to TRBJ2-1; 9 bases map to TRBD2. J was trimmed by 5 bases and V by 1 base; bases with no gene match: 9. The germline CDR1 and CDR2 sequences are SGHVS and FNYEAQ. CDR3 length: 17 residues. DNA of the CDR3: TGTGCCAGCAGCTTAGAAGCGGGGGGTGCCATCAACAATGAGCAGTTCTTC. Amino acid sequence: CASSLEAGGAINNEQFF.

The rearrangement links TRBV27 to TRBJ2-1, with 8 bases that match TRBD2. After removal of 8 bases from V and 9 bases from J, the junction contained 15 bases not matched to a gene. The CDR3 is 15 amino acids. Germline loops: CDR1 MNHEY, CDR2 SMNVEV (reference sequence). The CDR3 DNA sequence: TGTGCCAGCGCCGCACCCGGCGGGAGGTGGAGTGAGCAGTTCTTC. This codes for CASAAPGGRWSEQFF.

In DNA form, the CDR3 reads TGCGCCAGCAGCCAAGCGAGCGGGAACGGAGATGAGCAGTTCTTC. This encodes CASSQASGNGDEQFF. V usage is TRBV4-1 and J usage is TRBJ2-1, with TRBD2 identical over 7 bases. Germline CDR1 reads MGHRA; CDR2 reads YSYEKL. The CDR3 is 15 amino acids. V gave up 1 base and J gave up 8 bases; unmatched junction bases: 8.

This chain uses TRBV5-1 with TRBJ2-7; TRBD2 aligns across 9 bases. Germline loops: CDR1 SGHRS, CDR2 YFSETQ. V was clipped by 4 bases and J by 5 bases; unmatched bases: 13. CDR3 length: 16 residues. CDR3 DNA sequence: TGCGCCAGCAGCCTCCTCGGCTCTAGCGGGAATCACGAGCAGTACTTC. Residues: CASSLLGSSGNHEQYF.

This clone was seen a single time. This sequence joins TRBV30 and TRBJ2-5; D not certain. Germline V gene lookup returns CDR1 GTSNPN and CDR2 SVGIG (reference sequence). Trimming stripped 1 base from V and 1 base from J, with 16 bases between. The CDR3 totals 16 residues. The CDR3 is CAWSGLERGVQETQYF. DNA of the CDR3: TGTGCCTGGAGTGGCCTAGAAAGAGGTGTCCAAGAGACCCAGTACTTC.

The CDR3, as DNA: TGTGCCTGGAGTGTTCCGGGCGGCACCGGGGAGCTGTTTTTT. This encodes CAWSVPGGTGELFF. The chain couples TRBV30 to TRBJ2-2; D is unresolved. V lost 0 bases to trimming and J lost 4 bases, with 9 bases between them. Looked up from germline, CDR1 is GTSNPN and CDR2 is SVGIG (reference sequence). This CDR3 has 14 residues.

With regard to this clone: Its ends do not fully match the called genes, so a read error is possible. The same CDR3 can be traced to other DNA sequences in this sample. V and J are TRBV7-9 and TRBJ2-7; 12 bases are shared with TRBD2. Germline V gives CDR1 SEHNR, CDR2 FQNEAQ (reference sequence). This CDR3 contains 12 residues. CDR3 sequence (DNA): TGCGCCAGCAGCAATCGGACTAGCGGGAAGTACTTC. It is translated as CASSNRTSGKYF.

The chain combines TRBV13 with TRBJ2-1, with 10 bases lining up with TRBD2. This CDR3 is built from 15 residues. Germline lookup yields CDR1 PRHDT and CDR2 FYEKMQ (reference sequence). Losses at the gene ends were 3 bases for V and 3 bases for J; bases not matched to a gene: 2. CDR3 sequence reads: CASSFGTSDYNEQFF. CDR3 in DNA: TGTGCCAGCAGCTTCGGGACTAGCGACTACAATGAGCAGTTCTTC.

This chain uses TRBV6-4 with TRBJ2-1; 8 bases map to TRBD2. The junction had 4 bases not matched to a gene; V was cut back by 5 bases and J by 1 base. CDR1 is MRHNA, CDR2 SNTAGT, per germline. The CDR3 has 15 residues. Written as DNA, the CDR3 is TGTGCCAGCAGTCGTGCGGGAGGATCCTACAATGAGCAGTTCTTC. Protein sequence: CASSRAGGSYNEQFF.

The chain links TRBV28 to TRBJ2-7; 8 nucleotides match TRBD2. The germline CDR1 and CDR2 sequences are MDHEN and SYDVKM. The CDR3 extends over 17 amino acids. V trimming: 1 base; J trimming: 0 bases; junction bases outside the gene matches: 8. The CDR3 sequence: CASSLLAGRAPSYEQYF. In DNA form, the CDR3 reads TGTGCCAGCAGTTTATTAGCCGGGAGGGCCCCCTCCTACGAGCAGTACTTC.

The gene calls are TRBV5-1 and TRBJ1-2; D unclear. Trimming took 3 bases from V and 0 from J, leaving 6 bases between them. The CDR3 runs to 13 residues. The germline V gene has CDR1 SGHRS and CDR2 YFSETQ. The CDR3 nucleotides read TGCGCCAGCAGCTCGAATCCTAACTATGGCTACACCTTC. Its protein product is CASSSNPNYGYTF.

The V and J genes are TRBV7-9 and TRBJ2-1; 8 nucleotides align to TRBD1. V trimming: 5 bases; J trimming: 8 bases; junction bases outside the gene matches: 11. The CDR3 has 15 amino acids. In germline, CDR1 is SEHNR, CDR2 FQNEAQ (reference sequence). In DNA form, the CDR3 reads TGTGCCAGCAGCCCCGGTGACAGGGGCCAAGATGAGCAGTTCTTC. Translation: CASSPGDRGQDEQFF.

The rearrangement links TRBV5-1 to TRBJ2-2; 10 bases are shared with TRBD1. This CDR3 comprises 17 residues. Germline V gene data show CDR1 as SGHRS and CDR2 as YFSETQ. V lost 1 base to trimming and J lost 1 base; unmatched junction nucleotides: 4. The CDR3 sequence: CASSLQRTGGNTGELFF. In DNA, the CDR3 is TGCGCCAGCAGCTTGCAAAGGACAGGGGGGAACACCGGGGAGCTGTTTTTT.

The V gene is TRBV9, the J gene TRBJ2-5; the match to TRBD2 covers 8 bases. Per germline, CDR1 SGDLS and CDR2 YYNGEE. The CDR3 length is 15 residues. The trim removed 4 bases at V and 5 bases at J, leaving 10 bases unmatched. In nucleotides, the CDR3 is TGTGCCAGCAGCTTAGGAAGCGGGAGTGCTGAGACCCAGTACTTC. It encodes CASSLGSGSAETQYF.